The subject of this entry is one T cell receptor (beta chain). cDNA prepared by RNA extraction and subsequent reverse transcription served as the template for sequencing. Repertoires were generated with immunoSEQ multiplex PCR, while TCRdb's copy carries only in-frame clones and drops some. Here the sample spans about 150,000 clones, about 89% being singletons. This sample stems from a study of CD8+ T cells in alopecia areata. The CDR3 has 16 residues. V gave up 1 base and J gave up 2 bases; unmatched junction bases: 8. Germline CDR1 reads SQVTM; CDR2 reads ANQGSEA. V gene TRBV29-1 combines with J gene TRBJ2-1; 7 bases are a match to TRBD1. This specimen was CD8+ T cells sorted from blood, taken at week 0. This TCR was sampled from a human donor with alopecia areata. CDR3 coding DNA: TGCAGCGTTGAAGGGGCCGGGACAGATCCCTACAATGAGCAGTTCTTC. This codes for CSVEGAGTDPYNEQFF.